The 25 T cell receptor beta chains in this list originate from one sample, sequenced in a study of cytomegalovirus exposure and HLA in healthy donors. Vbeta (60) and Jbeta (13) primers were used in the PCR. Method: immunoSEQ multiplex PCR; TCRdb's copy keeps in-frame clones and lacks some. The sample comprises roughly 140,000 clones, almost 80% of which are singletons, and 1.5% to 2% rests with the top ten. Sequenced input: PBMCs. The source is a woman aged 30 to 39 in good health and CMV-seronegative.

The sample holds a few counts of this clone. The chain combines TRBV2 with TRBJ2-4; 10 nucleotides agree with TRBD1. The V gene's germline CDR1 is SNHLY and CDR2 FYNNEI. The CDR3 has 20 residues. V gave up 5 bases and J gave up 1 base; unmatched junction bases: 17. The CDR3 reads CASSTFRDRGFEEAKNIQYF. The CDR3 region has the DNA TGTGCCAGCAGTACCTTCCGGGACAGGGGTTTTGAGGAGGCCAAAAACATTCAGTACTTC.

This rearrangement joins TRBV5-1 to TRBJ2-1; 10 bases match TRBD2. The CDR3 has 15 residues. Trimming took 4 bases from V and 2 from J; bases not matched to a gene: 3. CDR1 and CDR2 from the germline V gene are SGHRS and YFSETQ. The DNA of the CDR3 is TGCGCCAGCAGCCTACTAGCGGGGACCTACAATGAGCAGTTCTTC. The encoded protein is CASSLLAGTYNEQFF. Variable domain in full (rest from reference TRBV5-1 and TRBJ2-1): KAGVTQTPRYLIKTRGQQVTLSCSPISGHRSVSWYQQTPGQGLQFLFEYFSETQRNKGNFPGRFSGRQFSNSRSEMNVSTLELGDSALYLCASSLLAGTYNEQFFGPGTRLTVL.

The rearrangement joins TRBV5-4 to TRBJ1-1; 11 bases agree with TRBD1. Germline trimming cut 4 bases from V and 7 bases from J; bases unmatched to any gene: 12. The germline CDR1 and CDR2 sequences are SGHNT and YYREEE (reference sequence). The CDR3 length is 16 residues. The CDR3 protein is CASSTRRTGGSDEAFF. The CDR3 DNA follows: TGTGCCAGCAGCACTCGTAGGACAGGGGGCTCTGATGAAGCTTTCTTT.

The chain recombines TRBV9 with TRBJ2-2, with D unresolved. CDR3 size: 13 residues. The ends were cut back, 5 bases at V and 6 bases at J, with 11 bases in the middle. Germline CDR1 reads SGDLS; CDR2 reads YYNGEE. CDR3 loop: CASSPRGAGELFF. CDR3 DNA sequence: TGTGCCAGCAGTCCGCGAGGAGCCGGGGAGCTGTTTTTT.

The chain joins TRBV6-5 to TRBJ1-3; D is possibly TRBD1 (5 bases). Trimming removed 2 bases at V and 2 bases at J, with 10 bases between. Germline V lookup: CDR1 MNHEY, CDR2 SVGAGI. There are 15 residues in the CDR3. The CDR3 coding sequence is TGTGCCAGCAGTTACCAGGGTTTTCCTGGAAACACCATATATTTT. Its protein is CASSYQGFPGNTIYF.

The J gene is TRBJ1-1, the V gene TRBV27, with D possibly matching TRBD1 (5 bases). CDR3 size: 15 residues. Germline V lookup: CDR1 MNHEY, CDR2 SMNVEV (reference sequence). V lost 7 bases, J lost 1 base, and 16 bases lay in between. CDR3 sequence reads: CASKDRNLANTEAFF. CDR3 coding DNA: TGTGCCAGCAAAGACAGAAACCTTGCGAACACTGAAGCTTTCTTT.

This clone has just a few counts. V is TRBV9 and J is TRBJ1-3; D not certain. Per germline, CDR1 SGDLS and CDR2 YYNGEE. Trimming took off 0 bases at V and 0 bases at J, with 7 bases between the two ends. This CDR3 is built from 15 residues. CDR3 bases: TGTGCCAGCAGCGTAGGCGGCATCTCTGGAAACACCATATATTTT. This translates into CASSVGGISGNTIYF.

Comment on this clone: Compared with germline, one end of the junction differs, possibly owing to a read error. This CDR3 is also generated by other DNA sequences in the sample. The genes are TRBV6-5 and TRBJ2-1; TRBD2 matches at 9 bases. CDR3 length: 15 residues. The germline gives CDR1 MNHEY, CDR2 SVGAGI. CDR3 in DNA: TGCGCCAGCAGTCTTATAGCGGGGGACTACAATGAGCAGTTCTTC. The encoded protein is CASSLIAGDYNEQFF.

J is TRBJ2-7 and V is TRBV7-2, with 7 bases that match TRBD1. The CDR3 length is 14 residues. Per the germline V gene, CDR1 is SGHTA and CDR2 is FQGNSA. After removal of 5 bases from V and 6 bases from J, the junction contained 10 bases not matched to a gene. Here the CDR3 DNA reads TGTGCCAGCAGCCCTCAGGGGGTTTCCGCCGAGCAGTACTTC. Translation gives CASSPQGVSAEQYF.

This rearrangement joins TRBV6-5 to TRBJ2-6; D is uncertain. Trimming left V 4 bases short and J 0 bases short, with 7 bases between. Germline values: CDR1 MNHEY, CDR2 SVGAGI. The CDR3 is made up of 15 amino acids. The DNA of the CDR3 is TGTGCCAGCAGTTCAGGTTTCTCTGGGGCCAACGTCCTGACTTTC. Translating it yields CASSSGFSGANVLTF.

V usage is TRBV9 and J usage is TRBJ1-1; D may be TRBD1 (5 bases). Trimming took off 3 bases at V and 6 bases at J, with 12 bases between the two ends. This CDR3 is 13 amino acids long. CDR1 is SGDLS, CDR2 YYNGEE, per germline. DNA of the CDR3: TGTGCCAGCAGCGCCCTCCAGGGCCCTGAAGCTTTCTTT. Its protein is CASSALQGPEAFF.

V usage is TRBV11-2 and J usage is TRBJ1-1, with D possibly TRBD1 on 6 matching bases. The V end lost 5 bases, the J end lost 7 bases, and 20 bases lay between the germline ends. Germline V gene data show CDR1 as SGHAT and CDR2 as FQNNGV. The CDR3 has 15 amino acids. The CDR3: CASSPWGQTGIEAFF. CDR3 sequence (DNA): TGTGCCAGCAGCCCGTGGGGGCAGACAGGAATTGAAGCTTTCTTT.

In nucleotides, the CDR3 is TGTGCCAGCAGCCAAGATTTTGGGGGCCTGAACACTGAAGCTTTCTTT. Translating gives CASSQDFGGLNTEAFF. The genes are TRBV14 and TRBJ1-1; possibly TRBD1 for D (6 bases). Per germline, CDR1 SGHDN and CDR2 FVKESK. Deletions cut 0 bases from V and 0 bases from J, with 11 bases between. The CDR3 extends over 16 amino acids. The variable domain in full, with the rest retrieved from reference TRBV14 and TRBJ1-1, is EAGVTQFPSHSVIEKGQTVTLRCDPISGHDNLYWYRRVMGKEIKFLLHFVKESKQDESGMPNNRFLAERTGGTYSTLKVQPAELEDSGVYFCASSQDFGGLNTEAFFGQGTRLTVV.

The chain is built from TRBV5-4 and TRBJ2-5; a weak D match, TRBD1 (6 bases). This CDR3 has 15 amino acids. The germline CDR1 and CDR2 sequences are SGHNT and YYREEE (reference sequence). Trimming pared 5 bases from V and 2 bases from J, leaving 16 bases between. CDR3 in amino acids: CASRDLRGSQETQYF. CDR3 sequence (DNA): TGTGCCAGCAGAGATCTCAGGGGTTCTCAAGAGACCCAGTACTTC. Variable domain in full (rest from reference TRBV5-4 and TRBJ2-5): ETGVTQSPTHLIKTRGQQVTLRCSSQSGHNTVSWYQQALGQGPQFIFQYYREEENGRGNFPPRFSGLQFPNYSSELNVNALELDDSALYLCASRDLRGSQETQYFGPGTRLLVL.

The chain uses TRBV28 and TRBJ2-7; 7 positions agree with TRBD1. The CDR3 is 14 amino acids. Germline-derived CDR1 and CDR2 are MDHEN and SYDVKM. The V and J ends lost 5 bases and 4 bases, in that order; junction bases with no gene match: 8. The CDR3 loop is CASSPDRVGYEQYF. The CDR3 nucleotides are TGTGCCAGCAGTCCCGACAGGGTGGGGTACGAGCAGTACTTC.

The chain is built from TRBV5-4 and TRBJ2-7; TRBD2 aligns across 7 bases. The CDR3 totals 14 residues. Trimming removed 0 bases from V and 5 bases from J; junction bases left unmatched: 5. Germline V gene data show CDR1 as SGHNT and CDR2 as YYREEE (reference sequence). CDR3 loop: CASSLAGLGNEQYF. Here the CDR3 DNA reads TGTGCCAGCAGCTTGGCTGGACTAGGAAACGAGCAGTACTTC.

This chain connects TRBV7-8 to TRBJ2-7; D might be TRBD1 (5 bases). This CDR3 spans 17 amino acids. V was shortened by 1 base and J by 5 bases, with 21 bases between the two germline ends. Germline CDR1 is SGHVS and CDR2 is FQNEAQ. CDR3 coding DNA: TGTGCCAGCAGCTTAGGACCCAGACAGTCCGAAATCCACGAGCAGTACTTC. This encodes CASSLGPRQSEIHEQYF.

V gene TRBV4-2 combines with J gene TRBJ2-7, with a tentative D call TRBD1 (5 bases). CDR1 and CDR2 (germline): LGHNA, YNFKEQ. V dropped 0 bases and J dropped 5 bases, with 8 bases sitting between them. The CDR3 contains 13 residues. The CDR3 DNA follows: TGTGCCAGCAGCCAAGATGACAGAGACGAGCAGTACTTC. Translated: CASSQDDRDEQYF.

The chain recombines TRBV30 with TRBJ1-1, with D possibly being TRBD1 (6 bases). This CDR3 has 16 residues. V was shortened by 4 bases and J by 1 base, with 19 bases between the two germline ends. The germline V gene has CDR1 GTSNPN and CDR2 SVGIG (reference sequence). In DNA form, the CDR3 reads TGTGCCTGGACGGGGGGGGGCGGAGGGAGGAACACTGAAGCTTTCTTT. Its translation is CAWTGGGGGRNTEAFF.

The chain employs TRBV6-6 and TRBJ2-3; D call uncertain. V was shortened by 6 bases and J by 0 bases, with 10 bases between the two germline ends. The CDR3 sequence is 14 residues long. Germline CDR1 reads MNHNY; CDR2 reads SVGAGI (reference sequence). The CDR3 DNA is TGTGCCAGCAGGTTTACTGAGAGCACAGATACGCAGTATTTT. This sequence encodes CASRFTESTDTQYF.

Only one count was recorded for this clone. The CDR3 DNA reads TGTGCCACCAGCAAAAGGACACCCAACACTGAAGCTTTCTTT. Protein sequence: CATSKRTPNTEAFF. The chain couples TRBV15 to TRBJ1-1, with D possibly being TRBD1 (5 bases). From germline, CDR1 is LNHNV and CDR2 YYDKDF (reference sequence). CDR3 length equals 14 residues. Trimming cost V 4 bases and J 2 bases, with 11 bases left between them.

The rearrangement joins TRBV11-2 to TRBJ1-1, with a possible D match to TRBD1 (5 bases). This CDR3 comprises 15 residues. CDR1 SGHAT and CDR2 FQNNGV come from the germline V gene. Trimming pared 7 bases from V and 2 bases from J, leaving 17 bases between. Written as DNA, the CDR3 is TGTGCCAGCAAGATCATTAAGACAGCAAACACTGAAGCTTTCTTT. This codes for CASKIIKTANTEAFF. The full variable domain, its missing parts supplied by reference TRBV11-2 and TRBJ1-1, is EAGVAQSPRYKIIEKRQSVAFWCNPISGHATLYWYQQILGQGPKLLIQFQNNGVVDDSQLPKDRFSAERLKGVDSTLKIQPAKLEDSAVYLCASKIIKTANTEAFFGQGTRLTVV.

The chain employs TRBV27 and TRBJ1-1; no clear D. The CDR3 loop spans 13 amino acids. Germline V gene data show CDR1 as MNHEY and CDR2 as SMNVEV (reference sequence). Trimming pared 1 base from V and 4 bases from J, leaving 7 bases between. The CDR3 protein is CASSLLSGTEAFF. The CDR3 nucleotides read TGTGCCAGCAGTTTATTGAGCGGCACTGAAGCTTTCTTT.

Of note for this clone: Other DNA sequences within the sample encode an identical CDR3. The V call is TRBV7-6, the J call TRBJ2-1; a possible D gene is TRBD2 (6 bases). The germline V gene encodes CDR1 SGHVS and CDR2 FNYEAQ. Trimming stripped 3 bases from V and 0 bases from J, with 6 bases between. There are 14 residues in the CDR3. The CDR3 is CASSLGGSYNEQFF. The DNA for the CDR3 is TGTGCCAGCAGCTTGGGGGGCTCCTACAATGAGCAGTTCTTC. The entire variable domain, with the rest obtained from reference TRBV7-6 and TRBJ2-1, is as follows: GAGVSQSPRYKVTKRGQDVALRCDPISGHVSLYWYRQALGQGPEFLTYFNYEAQQDKSGLPNDRFSAERPEGSISTLTIQRTEQRDSAMYRCASSLGGSYNEQFFGPGTRLTVL.

For the CDR3, the DNA is TGTGCTAGTGGTTTGGTAATTACCGGTGAGAACACCGGGGAGCTGTTTTTT. This encodes CASGLVITGENTGELFF. The rearrangement joins TRBV12-5 to TRBJ2-2; the D is unclear. The CDR3 loop spans 17 amino acids. CDR1 is LGHNT and CDR2 is FRNRAP in the germline V gene. V shed 0 bases and J shed 1 base, with 12 bases lying between them.